This T cell receptor (beta chain) was sequenced in a study of CD8 T cells in ankylosing spondylitis. Study-wide findings and caveats: Earlier literature documents some of the motif variants in reactive arthritis synovial fluid and blood.

Trimming pared 0 bases from V and 4 bases from J, leaving 12 bases between. This CDR3 region has 15 residues. Germline loops: CDR1 SGHKS, CDR2 YYEKEE (reference sequence). TCRdb re-called the 5' RACE reads with MiXCR, one entry per CDR3 protein. This repertoire shows roughly 260,000 distinct CDR3 sequences, approximately 20% found once; its top ten account for roughly 8%. Details on this clonotype: Its target is not known.

The rearrangement links TRBV5-5 to TRBJ2-3; tentative D call: TRBD2 (5 bases). The TCR was taken from a male donor with ankylosing spondylitis or in good health (not recorded which). Sequencing was done on a sample of blood, either unsorted or a sorted T cell fraction (not recorded which). Here the CDR3 reads CASSLGGRRADTQYF. DNA for the CDR3: TGTGCCAGCAGCTTGGGAGGGCGGCGGGCAGATACGCAGTATTTT.